The rows below give T cell receptor beta chains drawn from one sample of a study of T cells in localized non-small cell lung cancer. Profiled with immunoSEQ multiplex PCR; TCRdb holds only in-frame clones, not every one. The sample comprises 90,000 to 95,000 clones, under 95% of which are singletons, and approximately 4% rests with the top ten. The sequencing used PBMCs, collected before any cancer treatment. These receptors were taken from a woman aged 40 to 75 with stage II squamous cell lung carcinoma. Both conserved end residues are part of each CDR3. A D gene is named only where the DNA matches it firmly. Some rows mark clone size as missing; the rest say once, few, many or name a class of expanded clone.

v_gene	j_gene	abundance	d_gene	CDR3nt	CDR3aa
TRBV5-1	TRBJ2-3	NA	TRBD2	TGCGCCAGCAGCTTGGCCCTCCGGACTAGCGGGAACACAGATACGCAGTATTTT	CASSLALRTSGNTDTQYF
TRBV4-1	TRBJ1-3	NA	NA	TGCGCCAGCAGCCAAGGAAGAGGGATCGGAAACACCATATATTTT	CASSQGRGIGNTIYF
TRBV10-3	TRBJ2-5	NA	TRBD2	TGTGCCATCAGCGGCGGGGGGGCCGGGACCCAGTACTTC	CAISGGGAGTQYF
TRBV13	TRBJ1-2	NA	NA	TGTGCCAGCAGCTTAGGCTCCTACTATGGCTACACCTTC	CASSLGSYYGYTF
TRBV2	TRBJ1-1	NA	NA	TGTGCCAGCAGGGGTTCAGGGGCCTCTGAAGCTTTCTTT	CASRGSGASEAFF
TRBV30	TRBJ1-1	NA	NA	TGTGCCTGGAGTATTCGTCCAGGAGGTGACACTGAAGCTTTCTTT	CAWSIRPGGDTEAFF
TRBV10-2	TRBJ1-5	once	NA	TGCGCCAGCAGTGAGTCTGCAGGGACTCAGCCCCAGCATTTT	CASSESAGTQPQHF
TRBV7-8	TRBJ1-1	NA	NA	TGTGCCAGCAGCTTAGCAATGAACACTGAAGCTTTCTTT	CASSLAMNTEAFF
TRBV18	TRBJ2-6	NA	NA	TGTGCCAGCTCACCACCGTGGGGAGGGGGCGCTGGGGCCAACGTCCTGACTTTC	CASSPPWGGGAGANVLTF
TRBV12-5	TRBJ2-2	NA	NA	TGTGCTAGTGGTTTGTATCTCGGCGGGAAAGACACCGGGGAGCTGTTTTTT	CASGLYLGGKDTGELFF
TRBV9	TRBJ1-6	NA	TRBD1	TGTGCCAGCAGCAGACAGGGGAAGGATAATTCACCCCTCCACTTT	CASSRQGKDNSPLHF
TRBV11-2	TRBJ2-3	NA	NA	TGTGCCAGCAGCTTAGGGTTTTTCCCAGATACGCAGTATTTT	CASSLGFFPDTQYF
TRBV6-1	TRBJ1-4	NA	NA	TGTGCCAGCAGTGAAGAGTCCGGAAGACGCGGAGAAAAACTGTTTTTT	CASSEESGRRGEKLFF
TRBV9	TRBJ2-5	NA	TRBD1	TGTGCCAGCAGCCTACGACAGGGCAATAGCGCCTTCCAAGAGACCCAGTACTTC	CASSLRQGNSAFQETQYF
TRBV27	TRBJ1-5	few	NA	TGTGCCAGCAGCACTCCAGGGAATAGCAATCAGCCCCAGCATTTT	CASSTPGNSNQPQHF